What follows are 15 T cell receptor beta chains derived from one specimen sequenced in a study of blood T cell repertoires in COVID-19. Only in-frame clones appear in the TCRdb table, and some are missing; sequencing was by immunoSEQ multiplex PCR. The data show over 120,000 clones, with 85% to 90% seen just once and over 8.5% held by the top ten. The sequenced sample consisted of peripheral blood. Source of these receptors: a woman aged 50 to 65 with active or convalescent COVID-19.

J is TRBJ1-2 and V is TRBV15, with 8 bases lining up with TRBD1. V shed 5 bases, J shed 6 bases, and the junction held 8 bases outside the gene matches. Looked up from germline, CDR1 is LNHNV and CDR2 is YYDKDF (reference sequence). This CDR3 is built from 14 residues. DNA for the CDR3: TGTGCCACCAGCCGTCAAGGGGGACAGGATGGCTACACCTTC. It translates to CATSRQGGQDGYTF.

This clone was recorded only once. J is TRBJ1-3 and V is TRBV5-1, with unresolved D. The V end was cut by 0 bases, the J end by 0 bases, with 13 bases between. The CDR3 is made up of 17 amino acids. Germline V gene data show CDR1 as SGHRS and CDR2 as YFSETQ. CDR3 DNA: TGCGCCAGCAGCTTGGAGTTAGCCAGCGCCTCTGGAAACACCATATATTTT. It yields the protein CASSLELASASGNTIYF.

This chain connects TRBV6-2 or TRBV6-3 to TRBJ1-2; the match to TRBD1 covers 9 bases. Germline CDR1 and CDR2: MNHEY and SVGEGT. Losses at the gene ends were 4 bases for V and 8 bases for J; bases not matched to a gene: 11. CDR3 length: 15 residues. CDR3 DNA sequence: TGTGCCAGCAGTTCCGGACAGGGGAAGGTTTACGGCTACACCTTC. The encoded protein is CASSSGQGKVYGYTF.

Regarding this clone: Additional DNA sequences in this sample encode the identical CDR3. The V gene is TRBV6-2 or TRBV6-3, the J gene TRBJ1-1; 8 nucleotides agree with TRBD1. This CDR3 has 16 residues. The J segment lost 0 bases and the V segment lost 0 bases, leaving 3 bases of the junction unmatched. Per germline, CDR1 MNHEY and CDR2 SVGEGT. CDR3 residues: CASSYSTGDLNTEAFF. The CDR3 coding sequence is TGTGCCAGCAGTTACTCGACAGGGGACTTGAACACTGAAGCTTTCTTT.

Only one count was recorded for this clone. The chain uses TRBV7-9 and TRBJ1-1; D is unclear. Germline V lookup: CDR1 SEHNR, CDR2 FQNEAQ (reference sequence). Trimming cost V 5 bases and J 1 base, with 14 bases left between them. The CDR3 runs 15 residues. Written as DNA, the CDR3 is TGTGCCAGCAGCCCCCGACAAAGCAGGAACACTGAAGCTTTCTTT. Its translation is CASSPRQSRNTEAFF.

This clone was detected only once. DNA of the CDR3: TGTGCCAGCAGCTTAGGTAGAAGCGGGATTTACGAGCAGTACTTC. It is translated as CASSLGRSGIYEQYF. The chain uses TRBV7-2 and TRBJ2-7, with 7 bases matching TRBD2. Germline V gene data show CDR1 as SGHTA and CDR2 as FQGNSA. The junction had 7 bases not matched to a gene; V was cut back by 1 base and J by 4 bases. The CDR3 extends over 15 amino acids.

The CDR3 reads CSASLPSPSSYNEQFF. The CDR3 nucleotides are TGCAGTGCTAGTCTCCCGAGCCCGAGCTCCTACAATGAGCAGTTCTTC. The gene calls are TRBV20-1 and TRBJ2-1; D not certain. CDR3 size: 16 residues. In germline, CDR1 is DFQATT, CDR2 SNEGSKA (reference sequence). V was shortened by 3 bases and J by 0 bases, with 15 bases between the two germline ends.

This clone was counted a few times. The J gene is TRBJ2-2, the V gene TRBV30, with a tentative D call TRBD1 (5 bases). Germline V gene lookup returns CDR1 GTSNPN and CDR2 SVGIG (reference sequence). This CDR3 spans 15 amino acids. The V and J ends lost 0 bases and 3 bases respectively, with 11 bases between them. The CDR3 spells CAWSVTQGYTGELFF. The CDR3 DNA is TGTGCCTGGAGTGTTACGCAGGGATACACCGGGGAGCTGTTTTTT.

A word on this clone: The same CDR3 arises from other DNA sequences in this sample as well. The genes are TRBV11-2 and TRBJ2-7; 10 positions match TRBD1. This CDR3 is 14 amino acids long. Unmatched junction bases numbered 2, after V lost 3 bases and J lost 3 bases. Germline-derived CDR1 and CDR2 are SGHAT and FQNNGV. The CDR3 nucleotides are TGTGCCAGCAGCTTCGGGACAGGGGACTACGAGCAGTACTTC. Its protein is CASSFGTGDYEQYF. The complete variable domain, with remaining parts taken from reference TRBV11-2 and TRBJ2-7, reads EAGVAQSPRYKIIEKRQSVAFWCNPISGHATLYWYQQILGQGPKLLIQFQNNGVVDDSQLPKDRFSAERLKGVDSTLKIQPAKLEDSAVYLCASSFGTGDYEQYFGPGTRLTVT.

The CDR3 sequence: CASSSKTGDLSYEQYF. DNA for the CDR3: TGTGCCAGCAGCTCAAAAACAGGGGATCTATCCTACGAGCAGTACTTC. This rearrangement joins TRBV7-2 to TRBJ2-7, with 7 bases that match TRBD1. V was pared by 4 bases and J by 1 base, with 10 bases of the junction left unmatched. Germline V gives CDR1 SGHTA, CDR2 FQGNSA. This CDR3 region has 16 residues.

This clone appeared a single time. The chain has TRBV3-1 (or the pseudogene TRBV3-2) and TRBJ2-7; 9 positions agree with TRBD2. Germline V lookup: CDR1 LGHDT, CDR2 YNNKEL (reference sequence). This CDR3 spans 14 amino acids. The V segment lost 4 bases and the J segment 2 bases; nucleotides outside the gene matches: 3. CDR3: CASSLSGSTYEQYF. CDR3 bases: TGTGCCAGCAGCCTTAGCGGGAGTACCTACGAGCAGTACTTC.

The chain employs TRBV19 and TRBJ1-5; D is ambiguous. This CDR3 region has 15 residues. V was shortened by 1 base and J by 0 bases, with 7 bases between the two germline ends. Germline CDR1 and CDR2: LNHDA and SQIVND (reference sequence). CDR3 in amino acids: CASSIGDRSNQPQHF. CDR3 sequence (DNA): TGTGCCAGTAGTATAGGAGATCGTAGCAATCAGCCCCAGCATTTT.

The rearrangement uses TRBV2 and TRBJ2-1; 8 bases agree with TRBD2. Trimming cost V 6 bases and J 3 bases; bases outside gene matches: 7. The CDR3 covers 15 residues. Germline lookup yields CDR1 SNHLY and CDR2 FYNNEI. CDR3 in DNA: TGTGCCAGCAGGCTGCCCCTAGCGGGCTACAATGAGCAGTTCTTC. As protein: CASRLPLAGYNEQFF.

The chain recombines TRBV18 with TRBJ1-1, with 9 nucleotides matching TRBD1. J gave up 1 base and V 4 bases, and 4 bases lay outside the gene matches. CDR3 length: 15 residues. Germline V gene lookup returns CDR1 KGHSH and CDR2 LQKENI. CDR3 in amino acids: CASSQWTGANTEAFF. CDR3 nucleotide sequence: TGTGCCAGCTCACAGTGGACAGGGGCGAACACTGAAGCTTTCTTT. The whole variable domain, filled in from reference TRBV18 and TRBJ1-1, reads NAGVMQNPRHLVRRRGQEARLRCSPMKGHSHVYWYRQLPEEGLKFMVYLQKENIIDESGMPKERFSAEFPKEGPSILRIQQVVRGDSAAYFCASSQWTGANTEAFFGQGTRLTVV.

V gene TRBV6-5 combines with J gene TRBJ1-1, with 8 bases lining up with TRBD1. The germline V gene encodes CDR1 MNHEY and CDR2 SVGAGI. CDR3 size: 14 residues. Trimming at V came to 6 bases and at J to 4 bases, leaving 7 bases not matched to a gene. The CDR3 sequence: CASRLGTGGTEAFF. CDR3 DNA sequence: TGTGCCAGCAGGCTCGGAACAGGGGGCACTGAAGCTTTCTTT.